The 13 T cell receptor beta chains below come from one sample, sequenced in a study of blood T cell repertoires in COVID-19. Clones were sequenced by immunoSEQ multiplex PCR, and TCRdb holds only the in-frame ones, with some missing. The profile covers 300,000 to 400,000 clones, with under 95% appearing a single time and about 3.5% taken by the ten largest. The sample consisted of peripheral blood. The receptor set was obtained from a woman in her late teens or twenties who had recovered from COVID-19.

This clone has only one observation. The chain has TRBV21-1 and TRBJ2-5; the DNA was not used to check the table's D call, TRBD2. TRBV21-1 is recorded as a pseudogene. CDR3 length equals 16 residues. In DNA form, the CDR3 reads TGTGCCAGCACCGAAACTGAGCGGGAGAGCCAAGAGACCCAGTACTTC. Protein sequence: CASTETERESQETQYF.

This rearrangement joins TRBV6-2 or TRBV6-3 to TRBJ2-3, with 7 bases identical to TRBD2. The CDR3 consists of 16 residues. From germline, CDR1 is MNHEY and CDR2 SVGEGT. Germline trimming cut 0 bases from V and 0 bases from J; bases unmatched to any gene: 3. The CDR3 DNA is TGTGCCAGCAGTTACTCGCTAGCGGCGAGCACAGATACGCAGTATTTT. Translated: CASSYSLAASTDTQYF.

The chain uses TRBV6-2 or TRBV6-3 and TRBJ2-1; 8 positions match TRBD2. The germline V gene has CDR1 MNHEY and CDR2 SVGEGT. The ends lost 6 bases at V and 5 bases at J; junction bases unmatched: 12. The CDR3 consists of 16 residues. The CDR3 loop reads CASSQTPLAADNEQFF. The CDR3 region has the DNA TGTGCCAGCAGCCAAACGCCACTAGCGGCGGACAATGAGCAGTTCTTC.

The chain recombines TRBV6-2 or TRBV6-3 with TRBJ2-2; D uncertain. Trimming stripped 0 bases from V and 4 bases from J, with 9 bases between. The CDR3 length is 15 residues. Germline lookup yields CDR1 MNHEY and CDR2 SVGEGT. This chain's CDR3 is CASSYSRLITGELFF. For the CDR3, the DNA is TGTGCCAGCAGTTACTCGCGACTGATCACCGGGGAGCTGTTTTTT.

The chain uses TRBV3-1 (or the pseudogene TRBV3-2) and TRBJ1-2, with 9 bases that match TRBD1. The CDR3 runs to 15 residues. Germline-derived CDR1 and CDR2 are LGHDT and YNNKEL (reference sequence). The V and J ends lost 4 bases and 0 bases, in that order; junction bases with no gene match: 3. This CDR3 is CASSLRQGANYGYTF. CDR3 nucleotide sequence: TGTGCCAGCAGCCTAAGACAGGGGGCTAACTATGGCTACACCTTC.

The chain combines TRBV18 with TRBJ2-7; the D gene is possibly TRBD1 (5 bases). The CDR3 spans 12 residues. The ends were cut back, 6 bases at V and 3 bases at J, with 9 bases in the middle. Germline assignment: CDR1 KGHSH and CDR2 LQKENI. Written as DNA, the CDR3 is TGTGCCAGCTCGGACACCAGCTACGAGCAGTACGTC. Translating it yields CASSDTSYEQYV.

The V and J genes are TRBV28 and TRBJ1-6, with D maybe TRBD1 (5 bases). Germline-derived CDR1 and CDR2 are MDHEN and SYDVKM. This CDR3 is 13 amino acids long. Trimming pared 8 bases from V and 5 bases from J, leaving 10 bases between. The chain's CDR3 is CASWGRDNSPLHF. Written as DNA, the CDR3 is TGTGCCAGCTGGGGCAGGGATAATTCACCCCTCCACTTT.

The CDR3 DNA follows: TGTGCCAGCAGCGTAGAGGGGACAGTTAATGAAAAACTGTTTTTT. This codes for CASSVEGTVNEKLFF. The chain is built from TRBV9 and TRBJ1-4, with 7 bases aligning to TRBD1. The CDR3 contains 15 residues. The germline V gene encodes CDR1 SGDLS and CDR2 YYNGEE. V lost 0 bases, J lost 4 bases, and 3 bases stayed unmatched.

This clone occurred a few times. This rearrangement joins TRBV7-9 to TRBJ2-1, with TRBD2 identical over 14 bases. Germline lookup yields CDR1 SEHNR and CDR2 FQNEAQ (reference sequence). This CDR3 spans 14 amino acids. V lost 7 bases, J lost 10 bases, and 6 bases stayed unmatched. The CDR3 sequence is CASNGLAGGGEQFF. The CDR3 DNA reads as TGTGCCAGCAACGGACTAGCGGGAGGAGGAGAGCAGTTCTTC.

There are a few counts of this clone. V and J are TRBV7-2 and TRBJ1-1; D is undetermined. The CDR3 extends over 12 amino acids. Trimming removed 3 bases at V and 8 bases at J, with 10 bases between. Germline CDR1 and CDR2: SGHTA and FQGNSA. The CDR3 sequence: CASSFPTPEAFF. The CDR3 nucleotides read TGTGCCAGCAGCTTCCCGACTCCAGAAGCTTTCTTT. Looking up the rest from reference TRBV7-2 and TRBJ1-1 gives the full variable domain: GAGVSQSPSNKVTEKGKDVELRCDPISGHTALYWYRQSLGQGLEFLIYFQGNSAPDKSGLPSDRFSAERTGGSVSTLTIQRTQQEDSAVYLCASSFPTPEAFFGQGTRLTVV.

The rearrangement uses TRBV7-2 and TRBJ2-1; 10 nucleotides agree with TRBD1. Trimming took 7 bases from V and 9 from J; bases not matched to a gene: 15. The CDR3 runs 16 residues. The germline CDR1 and CDR2 sequences are SGHTA and FQGNSA. The CDR3 nucleotides are TGTGCCAGCACTCGTGGCGGGACAGGGGTAAGCGGTGAGCAGTTCTTC. This gives the protein CASTRGGTGVSGEQFF.

The V gene is TRBV4-1, the J gene TRBJ2-4; the match to TRBD2 covers 7 bases. This CDR3 spans 15 amino acids. V trimming: 2 bases; J trimming: 1 base; junction bases outside the gene matches: 2. Germline V gene lookup returns CDR1 MGHRA and CDR2 YSYEKL. The DNA for the CDR3 is TGCGCCAGCAGCCAAATGGGGGGGGCCAAAAACATTCAGTACTTC. This translates into CASSQMGGAKNIQYF.

J is TRBJ1-3 and V is TRBV4-3; tentative D call: TRBD1 (5 bases). CDR1 is LGHNA and CDR2 is YSLEER in the germline V gene. This CDR3 is 13 amino acids long. V was cut by 0 bases and J by 9 bases, with 9 bases left in between. The CDR3 DNA is TGCGCCAGCAGCCAAGAATGGCAGGGCACCATATATTTT. Translating gives CASSQEWQGTIYF.